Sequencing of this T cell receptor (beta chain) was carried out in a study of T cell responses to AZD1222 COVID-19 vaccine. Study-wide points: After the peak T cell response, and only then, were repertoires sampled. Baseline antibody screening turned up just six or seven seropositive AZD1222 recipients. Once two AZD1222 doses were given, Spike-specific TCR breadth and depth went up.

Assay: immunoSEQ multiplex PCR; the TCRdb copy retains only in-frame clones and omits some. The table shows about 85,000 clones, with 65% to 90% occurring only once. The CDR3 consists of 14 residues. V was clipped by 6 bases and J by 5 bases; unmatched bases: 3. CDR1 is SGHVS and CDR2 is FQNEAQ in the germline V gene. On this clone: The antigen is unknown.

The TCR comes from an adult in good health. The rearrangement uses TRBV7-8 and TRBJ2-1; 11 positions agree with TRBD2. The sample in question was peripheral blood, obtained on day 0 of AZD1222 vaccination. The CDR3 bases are TGTGCCAGCAGACTAGCGGGGGAACACAATGAGCAGTTCTTC. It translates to CASRLAGEHNEQFF.